The T cell receptor beta chain under discussion was sequenced for a study of identical twins. Trimming took off 3 bases at V and 5 bases at J, with 16 bases between the two ends. Germline assignment: CDR1 MNHEY and CDR2 SMNVEV (reference sequence). This CDR3 contains 16 residues. Whole-study results and caveats: It was out-of-frame TCR alpha sharing in monozygotic twins that models underestimated. Donors were not followed over many years; analysis was cross-sectional.

The sample holds many counts of this clonotype. Its antigen is not known. Template switching, a step in the protocol, added a universal primer site, and cDNA carried unique molecular identifiers. One entry per CDR3 protein, called by TCRdb with MiXCR from the 5' RACE reads. The table has 240,000 or so distinct CDR3 sequences, about 10% seen once; the top ten hold approximately 9.1%. The J gene is TRBJ1-4, the V gene TRBV27; D gene ambiguous. The sample consisted of memory T cells sorted from blood. This receptor was taken from a man aged 45-65 years in good health. CDR3: CASSFRPGGPNEKLFF. The CDR3 bases are TGTGCCAGCAGTTTCCGCCCGGGCGGGCCCAATGAAAAACTGTTTTTT.